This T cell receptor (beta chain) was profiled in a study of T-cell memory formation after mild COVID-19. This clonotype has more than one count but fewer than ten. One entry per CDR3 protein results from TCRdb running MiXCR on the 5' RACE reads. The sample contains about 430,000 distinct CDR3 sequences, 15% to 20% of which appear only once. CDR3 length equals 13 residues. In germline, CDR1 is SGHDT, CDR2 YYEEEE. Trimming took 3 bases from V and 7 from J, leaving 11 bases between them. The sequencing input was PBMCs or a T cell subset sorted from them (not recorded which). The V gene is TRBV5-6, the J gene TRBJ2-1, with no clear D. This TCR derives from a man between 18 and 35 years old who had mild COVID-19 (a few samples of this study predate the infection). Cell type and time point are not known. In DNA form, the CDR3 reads TGTGCCAGCAGCTCGACGGTGAAGAATGAGCAGTTCTTC. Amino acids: CASSSTVKNEQFF.